These T cell receptor beta chains were read from a single sample in a study of blood T cell repertoires in COVID-19. TCRdb's copy holds only in-frame clones and misses some; the assay was immunoSEQ multiplex PCR. The table shows about 400,000 clones, with roughly 90% occurring only once. Sequenced sample: PBMCs or T cells enriched from blood (not recorded which). The source of these receptors is a woman in her thirties who had recovered from COVID-19. Each CDR3 is given with its conserved first and last residue. A D gene is named only where the DNA matches it firmly. Not every row has a clone size; where given, it reads once, few, many or a size class.

D gene: TRBD1
V gene: TRBV4-2
clone size: NA
J gene: TRBJ2-3
CDR3 protein: CASSSTGGSDTQYF
CDR3 DNA: TGTGCCAGCAGTTCAACAGGGGGCAGCGATACGCAGTATTTT

D gene: TRBD1
V gene: TRBV2
clone size: NA
J gene: TRBJ2-1
CDR3 protein: CASIPRTGVKGEQFF
CDR3 DNA: TGTGCCAGCATCCCCCGGACAGGGGTGAAAGGTGAGCAGTTCTTC

D gene: TRBD1
V gene: TRBV11-2
clone size: NA
J gene: TRBJ2-2
CDR3 protein: CASSSRQGRVTGELFF
CDR3 DNA: TGTGCCAGCAGCAGCCGACAGGGTAGGGTCACCGGGGAGCTGTTTTTT

D gene: NA
V gene: TRBV9
clone size: NA
J gene: TRBJ1-1
CDR3 protein: CASSVGHLNTEAFF
CDR3 DNA: TGTGCCAGCAGCGTTGGACACCTGAACACTGAAGCTTTCTTT

D gene: TRBD1
V gene: TRBV7-2
clone size: NA
J gene: TRBJ2-2
CDR3 protein: CASSPGQGAGELFF
CDR3 DNA: TGTGCCAGCAGCCCGGGACAGGGAGCCGGGGAGCTGTTTTTT

D gene: NA
V gene: TRBV29-1
clone size: NA
J gene: TRBJ2-1
CDR3 protein: CSVSRGYNEQFF
CDR3 DNA: TGCAGCGTTTCGCGGGGCTACAATGAGCAGTTCTTC

D gene: TRBD2
V gene: TRBV2
clone size: once
J gene: TRBJ2-3
CDR3 protein: CASTGGHTDTQYF
CDR3 DNA: TGTGCCAGCACGGGGGGGCACACAGATACGCAGTATTTT

D gene: TRBD2
V gene: TRBV6-5
clone size: NA
J gene: TRBJ2-3
CDR3 protein: CASRVAGGPADTQYF
CDR3 DNA: TGTGCCAGCAGGGTAGCGGGAGGGCCGGCAGATACGCAGTATTTT

D gene: NA
V gene: TRBV15
clone size: NA
J gene: TRBJ2-7
CDR3 protein: CATSRDRTAYEQYF
CDR3 DNA: TGTGCCACCAGCAGAGATAGGACAGCCTACGAGCAGTACTTC

D gene: TRBD2
V gene: TRBV19
clone size: NA
J gene: TRBJ2-7
CDR3 protein: CASSIDWTSGLHF
CDR3 DNA: TGTGCCAGTAGTATAGATTGGACTAGCGGGCTGCACTTC

D gene: TRBD1
V gene: TRBV24-1
clone size: NA
J gene: TRBJ2-1
CDR3 protein: CATSDAGQGWANEQFF
CDR3 DNA: TGTGCCACCAGTGACGCAGGACAGGGCTGGGCCAATGAGCAGTTCTTC

D gene: TRBD1
V gene: TRBV6-5
clone size: once
J gene: TRBJ1-5
CDR3 protein: CATVGTGASSQPQHF
CDR3 DNA: TGTGCCACCGTGGGGACAGGGGCGTCCAGTCAGCCCCAGCATTTT

D gene: NA
V gene: TRBV5-8
clone size: NA
J gene: TRBJ1-6
CDR3 protein: CASTLYGERPSPLHF
CDR3 DNA: TGTGCCAGCACCCTGTACGGGGAAAGACCTTCACCCCTCCACTTT

D gene: TRBD1
V gene: TRBV18
clone size: NA
J gene: TRBJ1-5
CDR3 protein: CASSPQGTDNQPQHF
CDR3 DNA: TGTGCCAGCTCACCGCAAGGGACAGACAATCAGCCCCAGCATTTT

D gene: TRBD1
V gene: TRBV11-2
clone size: NA
J gene: TRBJ1-1
CDR3 protein: CASSLIRGNRGPEAFF
CDR3 DNA: TGTGCCAGCAGCCTCATTAGGGGGAACAGGGGACCCGAAGCTTTCTTT

D gene: TRBD1
V gene: TRBV5-5
clone size: NA
J gene: TRBJ1-2
CDR3 protein: CASSINYRGRDGYTF
CDR3 DNA: TGTGCCAGCAGCATAAACTACAGGGGACGGGATGGCTACACCTTC

D gene: NA
V gene: TRBV5-4
clone size: NA
J gene: TRBJ1-2
CDR3 protein: CASSQGNGYTF
CDR3 DNA: TGTGCCAGCAGCCAGGGAAACGGCTACACCTTC

D gene: NA
V gene: TRBV7-2
clone size: NA
J gene: TRBJ1-2
CDR3 protein: CASSRLGGAYGYTF
CDR3 DNA: TGTGCCAGCAGTCGACTTGGAGGGGCCTATGGCTACACCTTC

D gene: NA
V gene: TRBV18
clone size: NA
J gene: TRBJ1-6
CDR3 protein: CASSPGGPLHF
CDR3 DNA: TGTGCCAGCTCCCCCGGGGGACCCCTCCACTTT

D gene: NA
V gene: TRBV5-4
clone size: NA
J gene: TRBJ1-2
CDR3 protein: CASSLGQEGGYTF
CDR3 DNA: TGTGCCAGCAGCTTGGGGCAGGAGGGTGGCTACACCTTC

D gene: NA
V gene: TRBV28
clone size: NA
J gene: TRBJ2-3
CDR3 protein: CASRREDTQYF
CDR3 DNA: TGTGCCAGCAGGAGGGAAGATACGCAGTATTTT

D gene: NA
V gene: TRBV9
clone size: NA
J gene: TRBJ1-1
CDR3 protein: CASETGIQYTEAFF
CDR3 DNA: TGTGCCAGCGAAACAGGGATCCAGTACACTGAAGCTTTCTTT

D gene: TRBD1
V gene: TRBV19
clone size: NA
J gene: TRBJ1-3
CDR3 protein: CASSVLPGQGASTIYF
CDR3 DNA: TGTGCCAGTAGTGTCCTCCCGGGACAGGGGGCTTCAACCATATATTTT

D gene: TRBD1
V gene: TRBV18
clone size: NA
J gene: TRBJ1-2
CDR3 protein: CASSRDRGRDGYTF
CDR3 DNA: TGTGCCAGCTCACGAGACAGGGGGCGAGATGGCTACACCTTC

D gene: NA
V gene: TRBV11-3
clone size: NA
J gene: TRBJ2-3
CDR3 protein: CASSLMGNTDTQYF
CDR3 DNA: TGTGCCAGCAGCTTAATGGGCAACACAGATACGCAGTATTTT

D gene: NA
V gene: TRBV29-1
clone size: NA
J gene: TRBJ2-7
CDR3 protein: CSVEGYRSRFGEQYF
CDR3 DNA: TGCAGCGTTGAAGGGTACAGGTCCAGGTTTGGCGAGCAGTACTTC

D gene: NA
V gene: TRBV2
clone size: NA
J gene: TRBJ2-5
CDR3 protein: CASSERTEYQETQYF
CDR3 DNA: TGTGCCAGCAGTGAACGGACTGAGTACCAAGAGACCCAGTACTTC

D gene: TRBD1
V gene: TRBV6-6
clone size: NA
J gene: TRBJ2-7
CDR3 protein: CASSSRGQEGYEQYF
CDR3 DNA: TGTGCCAGCAGTTCTAGGGGACAGGAGGGTTACGAGCAGTACTTC